The 19 T cell receptor beta chains reported below all come from one sample, sequenced in a study of blood T cell repertoires in COVID-19. Some clones are missing from TCRdb's copy, which holds only in-frame ones; the method was immunoSEQ multiplex PCR. The sample lists under 130,000 clones, roughly 80% occurring once. What was sequenced was peripheral blood. These TCRs come from a woman over 75 with acute or convalescent COVID-19.

The chain employs TRBV11-2 and TRBJ2-7, with unresolved D. The CDR3 extends over 13 amino acids. Per the germline V gene, CDR1 is SGHAT and CDR2 is FQNNGV. V was pared by 7 bases and J by 6 bases, with 16 bases between. CDR3 bases: TGTGCCAGCACCACAGATCATGGCCCCGAGCAGTACTTC. Translation: CASTTDHGPEQYF.

V usage is TRBV24-1 and J usage is TRBJ2-5; TRBD1 is a possible D gene (5 bases). This CDR3 contains 13 residues. Germline CDR1 and CDR2: KGHDR and SFDVKD. V was pared by 1 base and J by 4 bases, with 6 bases between. CDR3 bases: TGTGCCACCAGTGATTTTAGGGGAGAGACCCAGTACTTC. It specifies CATSDFRGETQYF.

This chain uses TRBV28 with TRBJ2-5; 9 nucleotides match TRBD1. The CDR3 contains 15 residues. Germline CDR1 and CDR2: MDHEN and SYDVKM. Trimming removed 6 bases from V and 9 bases from J; junction bases left unmatched: 14. CDR3 bases: TGTGCCAGCAGGGGTGGGACAGGGATATTGGGGGCCCAGTACTTC. Translation: CASRGGTGILGAQYF.

The chain employs TRBV3-1 (or the pseudogene TRBV3-2) and TRBJ2-6; D might be TRBD1 (5 bases). Germline CDR1 reads LGHDT; CDR2 reads YNNKEL (reference sequence). CDR3 length: 15 amino acids. V was shortened by 7 bases and J by 1 base, with 11 bases between the two germline ends. The chain's CDR3 is CASTSDSSGANVLTF. The CDR3, as DNA: TGTGCCAGCACCTCAGACAGTTCTGGGGCCAACGTCCTGACTTTC.

The chain employs TRBV6-5 and TRBJ1-2; D is possibly TRBD1 (5 bases). This CDR3 spans 14 amino acids. The V and J ends lost 0 bases and 6 bases respectively, with 11 bases between them. Germline V lookup: CDR1 MNHEY, CDR2 SVGAGI. The CDR3 reads CASSYSKGVDGYTF. CDR3 nucleotides: TGTGCCAGCAGTTACTCGAAAGGGGTCGATGGCTACACCTTC.

The chain has TRBV6-5 and TRBJ2-3; D call uncertain. This CDR3 is 11 amino acids long. V was trimmed by 6 bases and J by 9 bases, leaving 10 bases between them. Germline assignment: CDR1 MNHEY and CDR2 SVGAGI. The CDR3 reads CASRTPRTQYF. The CDR3 DNA reads TGTGCCAGCAGGACCCCGAGGACGCAGTATTTT.

A single count supports this clone. The chain is built from TRBV7-9 and TRBJ2-5; 8 bases align to TRBD1. The CDR3 spans 14 residues. V shed 5 bases, J shed 5 bases, and the junction held 7 bases outside the gene matches. Germline assignment: CDR1 SEHNR and CDR2 FQNEAQ (reference sequence). This chain's CDR3 is CASSPGTGRETQYF. CDR3 in DNA: TGTGCCAGCAGCCCCGGGACAGGCAGGGAGACCCAGTACTTC.

This chain uses TRBV7-9 with TRBJ1-6; TRBD1 is a possible D gene (6 bases). V was clipped by 6 bases and J by 5 bases, with 8 bases between them. Germline V lookup: CDR1 SEHNR, CDR2 FQNEAQ (reference sequence). The CDR3 covers 13 residues. The CDR3 DNA reads TGTGCCAGCAGAGGGGGAGATAATTCACCCCTCCACTTT. Its translation: CASRGGDNSPLHF.

This chain uses TRBV21-1 with TRBJ2-7; the table's D call of TRBD2 was not tested on the DNA. TRBV21-1 is a listed pseudogene. CDR3 length equals 15 residues. The CDR3 DNA follows: TGTGCCAGCAGCAATAGATCGAGCGGGACCCCTGAGCAGTACGTC. Translation: CASSNRSSGTPEQYV.

J is TRBJ1-2 and V is TRBV5-1; 8 bases match TRBD1. With V trimmed by 0 bases and J by 8 bases, 6 bases remained unmatched. The CDR3 is 14 amino acids. Germline V CDR1 and CDR2: SGHRS, YFSETQ. CDR3 nucleotides: TGCGCCAGCAGCTTGGAGGGACAGGCGCAAGGCTACACCTTC. Translated, it gives CASSLEGQAQGYTF. Full variable domain (outside the CDR3, taken from reference TRBV5-1 and TRBJ1-2): KAGVTQTPRYLIKTRGQQVTLSCSPISGHRSVSWYQQTPGQGLQFLFEYFSETQRNKGNFPGRFSGRQFSNSRSEMNVSTLELGDSALYLCASSLEGQAQGYTFGSGTRLTVV.

This clone was observed once. The V call is TRBV2, the J call TRBJ2-1; 9 nucleotides agree with TRBD1. The CDR3 consists of 16 residues. Germline V gene sequence: CDR1 SNHLY, CDR2 FYNNEI. The V segment lost 6 bases and the J segment 7 bases; nucleotides outside the gene matches: 13. The CDR3 bases are TGTGCCAGCAGGAATACCGGGACAGGGAGTGTAAATGAGCAGTTCTTC. Translating gives CASRNTGTGSVNEQFF.

The rearrangement uses TRBV7-8 and TRBJ2-7, with 10 bases identical to TRBD1. The CDR3 is 14 amino acids. J was trimmed by 7 bases and V by 5 bases; bases with no gene match: 8. CDR1 SGHVS and CDR2 FQNEAQ come from the germline V gene. CDR3 sequence reads: CASSAGTGVREQYF. The DNA of the CDR3 is TGTGCCAGCAGCGCCGGGACAGGGGTCCGGGAGCAGTACTTC.

V and J are TRBV10-2 and TRBJ2-5, with 7 bases identical to TRBD1. CDR3 length equals 13 residues. The germline V gene encodes CDR1 WSHSY and CDR2 SAAADI. Germline trimming cut 8 bases from V and 5 bases from J; bases unmatched to any gene: 8. CDR3 region: CASSGGWQETQYF. CDR3 DNA: TGCGCCAGCTCAGGGGGTTGGCAGGAGACCCAGTACTTC.

The genes are TRBV28 and TRBJ2-1; the match to TRBD2 covers 7 bases. CDR1 and CDR2 (germline): MDHEN, SYDVKM. V shed 7 bases and J 7 bases; nucleotides not matched to a gene: 7. This CDR3 spans 13 amino acids. This chain's CDR3 is CASTWTSRNEQFF. The CDR3 DNA follows: TGTGCCAGCACCTGGACTAGTAGGAATGAGCAGTTCTTC.

This clone was observed a single time. The rearrangement links TRBV5-8 to TRBJ2-6; maybe TRBD1 (5 bases). CDR1 SGHTS and CDR2 YDEGEE come from the germline V gene. The CDR3 totals 18 residues. Trimming shortened V by 0 bases and J by 0 bases, and 13 bases separated the two germline ends. The CDR3 DNA is TGTGCCAGCAGCTTGGAGGCAGGGCCAGGCTCTGGGGCCAACGTCCTGACTTTC. Translation gives CASSLEAGPGSGANVLTF.

The CDR3 nucleotides read TGTGCCAGCAGCTTAGTCCAGGGCGGGGGAACTGAAGCTTTCTTT. Translating gives CASSLVQGGGTEAFF. V gene TRBV11-3 combines with J gene TRBJ1-1, with TRBD1 as a possible D gene (5 bases). The germline V gene encodes CDR1 SGHNT and CDR2 YENEEA. This CDR3 spans 15 amino acids. V lost 1 base to trimming and J lost 5 bases, with 14 bases between them.

This clone was seen many times. The chain recombines TRBV18 with TRBJ1-2, with 10 bases matching TRBD1. Losses at the gene ends were 3 bases for V and 6 bases for J; bases not matched to a gene: 4. Germline CDR1 reads KGHSH; CDR2 reads LQKENI. CDR3 length: 14 amino acids. The CDR3 region is CASSPTGTGDGYTF. CDR3 coding DNA: TGTGCCAGCTCACCGACCGGGACAGGGGATGGCTACACCTTC.

The chain couples TRBV5-1 to TRBJ2-3, with 12 bases that match TRBD2. The CDR3 runs to 15 residues. The trim removed 3 bases at V and 4 bases at J, leaving 3 bases unmatched. Germline CDR1 reads SGHRS; CDR2 reads YFSETQ. CDR3 region: CASSSTSGSADTQYF. DNA of the CDR3: TGCGCCAGCAGCTCGACTAGCGGGAGCGCAGATACGCAGTATTTT. The entire variable domain, with the rest obtained from reference TRBV5-1 and TRBJ2-3, is as follows: KAGVTQTPRYLIKTRGQQVTLSCSPISGHRSVSWYQQTPGQGLQFLFEYFSETQRNKGNFPGRFSGRQFSNSRSEMNVSTLELGDSALYLCASSSTSGSADTQYFGPGTRLTVL.

V and J are TRBV20-1 and TRBJ2-5; 7 bases map to TRBD2. V lost 3 bases, J lost 5 bases, and 12 bases stayed unmatched. Per germline, CDR1 DFQATT and CDR2 SNEGSKA (reference sequence). This CDR3 spans 15 amino acids. CDR3 protein: CSASFREGTGETQYF. The CDR3, as DNA: TGCAGTGCTAGTTTCAGGGAGGGGACGGGGGAGACCCAGTACTTC.